Presented here are 11 T cell receptor beta chains from one specimen sequenced in a study of T cells in Graves' hyperthyroidism and ophthalmopathy. Researchers took RNA transcripts and amplified the TCR beta CDR3 regions from them. Researchers ran a first-round RT-PCR on the TCR CDR3 using the HTBI primer set. TCRdb reprocessed the multiplex PCR reads with MiXCR, giving one entry per CDR3 protein. Found here are 34,000 or so distinct CDR3 sequences, 52% of them singletons; the top ten hold roughly 25%. What was sequenced was blood. These receptors originate from a woman in her 40s with Graves' ophthalmopathy.

This clonotype was seen a handful of times. The genes are TRBV18 and TRBJ2-5, with D tentatively TRBD2 (6 bases). The germline V gene encodes CDR1 KGHSH and CDR2 LQKENI. The CDR3 is made up of 14 amino acids. With 3 bases removed from V and 5 bases from J, the gap between germline ends came to 13 bases. CDR3 sequence (DNA): TGTGCCAGCTCACCGACGTGGGGGGAGGAGACCCAGTACTTC. It specifies CASSPTWGEETQYF. Using reference TRBV18 and TRBJ2-5 for the parts outside the CDR3, the full variable domain is NAGVMQNPRHLVRRRGQEARLRCSPMKGHSHVYWYRQLPEEGLKFMVYLQKENIIDESGMPKERFSAEFPKEGPSILRIQQVVRGDSAAYFCASSPTWGEETQYFGPGTRLLVL.

Ten or more counts support this clonotype. V gene TRBV4-1 combines with J gene TRBJ2-7, with 12 bases identical to TRBD1. The V gene end was trimmed by 3 bases and the J gene end by 2 bases; junction bases not matched to a gene: 5. The CDR3 is 16 amino acids. Germline V gene sequence: CDR1 MGHRA, CDR2 YSYEKL. The DNA for the CDR3 is TGCGCCAGCAGCCAGGGACAGGGGGCTTCGACCTACGAGCAGTACTTC. Amino acid sequence: CASSQGQGASTYEQYF.

This clonotype was detected many times. V gene TRBV14 combines with J gene TRBJ2-7, with unresolved D. There are 15 residues in the CDR3. V shed 1 base and J shed 0 bases, with 10 bases lying between them. From germline, CDR1 is SGHDN and CDR2 FVKESK. This CDR3 reads CASSQVSRPSYEQYF. The CDR3 DNA reads as TGTGCCAGCAGCCAAGTTTCCAGGCCCTCCTACGAGCAGTACTTC.

This clonotype was observed many times. The chain is built from TRBV5-5 and TRBJ2-2; 8 bases are shared with TRBD2. V shed 1 base and J 6 bases; nucleotides not matched to a gene: 8. The CDR3 totals 16 residues. CDR1 is SGHKS, CDR2 YYEKEE, per germline (reference sequence). In DNA form, the CDR3 reads TGTGCCAGCAGCTTGTCGGGGGGGGTCGTTGCCGGGGAGCTGTTTTTT. It encodes CASSLSGGVVAGELFF.

In this sample, this clonotype turned up many times. The rearrangement links TRBV9 to TRBJ2-2; 8 bases align to TRBD2. With V trimmed by 2 bases and J by 7 bases, 16 bases remained unmatched. The CDR3 contains 18 residues. Germline assignment: CDR1 SGDLS and CDR2 YYNGEE. The CDR3 is CASSVGTYSGGLIGELFF. CDR3 in DNA: TGTGCCAGCAGCGTGGGGACTTACTCGGGGGGGCTTATCGGGGAGCTGTTTTTT.

In its sample, this clonotype was seen a few times. This chain links TRBV27 with TRBJ2-1; TRBD2 matches 8 bases. J was trimmed by 4 bases and V by 5 bases; bases with no gene match: 10. In germline, CDR1 is MNHEY, CDR2 SMNVEV (reference sequence). This CDR3 comprises 16 residues. The CDR3 protein is CASSARGLAGYNEQFF. In DNA form, the CDR3 reads TGTGCCAGCAGTGCTCGGGGGCTAGCGGGTTACAATGAGCAGTTCTTC.

On this clonotype: A read error is likely, as this CDR3 ends without the conserved phenylalanine or tryptophan. No DNA is shown, since the ends of the CDR3 on it are uncertain; the CDR3 is the one TCRdb lists. The CDR3 protein is CASSLGPPGYTFGS. The chain couples TRBV7-9 to TRBJ2-5; the D call of TRBD2 is as the table states it, not checked on the DNA. Counting both end residues, the CDR3 totals 14 amino acids. Germline V lookup: CDR1 SEHNR, CDR2 FQNEAQ (reference sequence).

The chain has TRBV20-1 and TRBJ2-1; 10 nucleotides agree with TRBD2. The trim removed 5 bases at V and 6 bases at J, leaving 7 bases unmatched. This CDR3 spans 14 amino acids. The germline V gene has CDR1 DFQATT and CDR2 SNEGSKA (reference sequence). The CDR3 loop reads CSARAGGPGNEQFF. CDR3 bases: TGCAGTGCTCGAGCGGGAGGGCCAGGCAATGAGCAGTTCTTC.

This clonotype was recorded many times. This sequence joins TRBV6-6 and TRBJ2-3; 8 bases match TRBD2. From germline, CDR1 is MNHNY and CDR2 SVGAGI (reference sequence). V dropped 5 bases and J dropped 0; count of bases not matched to a gene: 4. This CDR3 contains 15 residues. CDR3: CASSRAGASTDTQYF. Here the CDR3 DNA reads TGTGCCAGCAGTCGAGCGGGAGCCAGCACAGATACGCAGTATTTT.

The chain combines TRBV7-9 with TRBJ2-1; D remains unclear. Trimming removed 5 bases at V and 7 bases at J, with 18 bases between. The CDR3 spans 15 residues. Germline V gene data show CDR1 as SEHNR and CDR2 as FQNEAQ (reference sequence). CDR3 region: CASSTTIGVRNEQFF. CDR3 DNA: TGTGCCAGCAGCACCACAATTGGGGTTCGGAATGAGCAGTTCTTC.

This clonotype was counted at least ten times. The chain carries TRBV12-5 and TRBJ1-2; 7 bases align to TRBD1. Germline trimming cut 6 bases from V and 5 bases from J; bases unmatched to any gene: 9. This CDR3 has 14 amino acids. CDR1 and CDR2 (germline): LGHNT, FRNRAP. CDR3 coding DNA: TGTGCTAGTGGCCCCGGGACAGAAACTTATGGCTACACCTTC. Protein sequence: CASGPGTETYGYTF.